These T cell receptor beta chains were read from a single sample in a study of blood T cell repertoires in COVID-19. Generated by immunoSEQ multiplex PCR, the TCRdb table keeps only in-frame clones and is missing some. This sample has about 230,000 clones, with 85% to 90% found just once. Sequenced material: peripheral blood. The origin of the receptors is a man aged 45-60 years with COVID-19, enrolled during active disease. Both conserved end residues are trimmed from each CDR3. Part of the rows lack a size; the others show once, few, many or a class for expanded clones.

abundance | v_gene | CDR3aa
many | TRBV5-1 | ASSLLSTVSLYEQY
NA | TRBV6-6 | ASSRDRSEQY
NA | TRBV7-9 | ASSKQGANEQF
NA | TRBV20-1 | SASLLAGYEQY
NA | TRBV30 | AWSVGQRYEQY
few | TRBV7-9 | ASSLGRWEEEAF
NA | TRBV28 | ASSLLTGMDGYT
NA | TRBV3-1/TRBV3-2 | ASSQLAGDINEQF
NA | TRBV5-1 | ASSLGTSGLPYEQY
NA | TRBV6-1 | ASSETDGTYEQY
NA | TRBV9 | ASSGATGLVYNEQF
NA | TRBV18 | ASSPRTGSGSNYGYT
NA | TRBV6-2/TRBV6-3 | ASSRQGSYEQY
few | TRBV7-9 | ASSLAAISYNEQF